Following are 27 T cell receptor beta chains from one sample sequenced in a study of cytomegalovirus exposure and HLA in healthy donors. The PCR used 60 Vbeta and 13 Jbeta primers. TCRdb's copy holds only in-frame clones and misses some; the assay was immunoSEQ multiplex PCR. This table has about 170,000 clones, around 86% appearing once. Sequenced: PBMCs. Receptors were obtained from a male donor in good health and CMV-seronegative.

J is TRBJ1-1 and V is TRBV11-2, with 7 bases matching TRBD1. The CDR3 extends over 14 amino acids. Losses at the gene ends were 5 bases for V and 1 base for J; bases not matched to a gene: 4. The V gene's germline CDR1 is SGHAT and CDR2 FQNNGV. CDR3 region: CASSRDRANTEAFF. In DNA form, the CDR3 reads TGTGCCAGCAGCCGGGACAGAGCGAACACTGAAGCTTTCTTT.

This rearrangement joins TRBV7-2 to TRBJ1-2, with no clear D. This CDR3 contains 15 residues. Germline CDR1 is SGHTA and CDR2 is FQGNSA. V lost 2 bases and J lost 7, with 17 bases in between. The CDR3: CASSLFLAPGSGYTF. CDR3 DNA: TGTGCCAGCAGCTTATTTCTCGCTCCGGGGAGTGGCTACACCTTC.

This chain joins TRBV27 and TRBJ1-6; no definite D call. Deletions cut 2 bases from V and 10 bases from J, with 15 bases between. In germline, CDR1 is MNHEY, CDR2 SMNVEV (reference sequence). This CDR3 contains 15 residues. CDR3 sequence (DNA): TGTGCCAGCAGTTTAGGACCAACCGCGGGATCACCCCTCCACTTT. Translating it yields CASSLGPTAGSPLHF.

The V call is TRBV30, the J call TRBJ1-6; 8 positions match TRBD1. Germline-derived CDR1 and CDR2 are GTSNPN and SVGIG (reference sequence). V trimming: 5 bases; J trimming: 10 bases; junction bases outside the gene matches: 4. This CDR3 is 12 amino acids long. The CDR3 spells CAWADRGSPLHF. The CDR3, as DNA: TGTGCCTGGGCCGACAGGGGCTCACCCCTCCACTTT. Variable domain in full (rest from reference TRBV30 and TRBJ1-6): SQTIHQWPATLVQPVGSPLSLECTVEGTSNPNLYWYRQAAGRGLQLLFYSVGIGQISSEVPQNLSASRPQDRQFILSSKKLLLSDSGFYLCAWADRGSPLHFGNGTRLTVT.

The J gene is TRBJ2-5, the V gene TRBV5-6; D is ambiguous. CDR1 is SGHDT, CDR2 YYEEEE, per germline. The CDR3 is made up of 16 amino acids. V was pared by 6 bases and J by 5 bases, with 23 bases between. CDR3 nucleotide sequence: TGTGCCAGCACCACCGTACGACGGCCTAGAGTCGAGACCCAGTACTTC. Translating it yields CASTTVRRPRVETQYF.

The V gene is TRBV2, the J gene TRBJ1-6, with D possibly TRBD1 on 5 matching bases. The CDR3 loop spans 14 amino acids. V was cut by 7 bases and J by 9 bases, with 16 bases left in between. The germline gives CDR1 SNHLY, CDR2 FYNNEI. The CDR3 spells CASNPAGGGSPLHF. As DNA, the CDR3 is TGTGCCAGCAACCCGGCCGGGGGAGGTTCACCCCTCCACTTT. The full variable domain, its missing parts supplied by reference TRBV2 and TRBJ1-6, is EPEVTQTPSHQVTQMGQEVILRCVPISNHLYFYWYRQILGQKVEFLVSFYNNEISEKSEIFDDQFSVERPDGSNFTLKIRSTKLEDSAMYFCASNPAGGGSPLHFGNGTRLTVT.

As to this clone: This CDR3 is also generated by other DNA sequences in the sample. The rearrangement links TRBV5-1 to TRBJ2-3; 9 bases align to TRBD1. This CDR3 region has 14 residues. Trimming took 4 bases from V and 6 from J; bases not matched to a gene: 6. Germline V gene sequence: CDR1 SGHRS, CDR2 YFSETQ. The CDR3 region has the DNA TGCGCCAGCAGCCCCGGACAGGGGTCCGATACGCAGTATTTT. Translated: CASSPGQGSDTQYF. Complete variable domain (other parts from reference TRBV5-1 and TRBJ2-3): KAGVTQTPRYLIKTRGQQVTLSCSPISGHRSVSWYQQTPGQGLQFLFEYFSETQRNKGNFPGRFSGRQFSNSRSEMNVSTLELGDSALYLCASSPGQGSDTQYFGPGTRLTVL.

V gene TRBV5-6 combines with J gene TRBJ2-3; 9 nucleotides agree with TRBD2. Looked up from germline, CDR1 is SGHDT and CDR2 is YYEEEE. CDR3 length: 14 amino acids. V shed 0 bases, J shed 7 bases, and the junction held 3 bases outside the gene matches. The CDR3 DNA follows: TGTGCCAGCAGCTTGGATCTAGCGGGGTATACGCAGTATTTT. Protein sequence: CASSLDLAGYTQYF. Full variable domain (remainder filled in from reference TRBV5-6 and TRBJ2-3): DAGVTQSPTHLIKTRGQQVTLRCSPKSGHDTVSWYQQALGQGPQFIFQYYEEEERQRGNFPDRFSGHQFPNYSSELNVNALLLGDSALYLCASSLDLAGYTQYFGPGTRLTVL.

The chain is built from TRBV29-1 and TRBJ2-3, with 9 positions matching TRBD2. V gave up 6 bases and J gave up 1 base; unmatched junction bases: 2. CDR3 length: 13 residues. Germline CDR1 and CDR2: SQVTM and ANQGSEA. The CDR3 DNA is TGCAGCGTGGCTAGCGGGGGCACAGATACGCAGTATTTT. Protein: CSVASGGTDTQYF.

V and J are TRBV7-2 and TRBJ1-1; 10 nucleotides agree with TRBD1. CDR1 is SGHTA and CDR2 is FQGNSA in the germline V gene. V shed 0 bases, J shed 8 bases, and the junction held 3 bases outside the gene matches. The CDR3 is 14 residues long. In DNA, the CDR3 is TGTGCCAGCAGCTTAGCGGGACAGGGGTTAGAAGCTTTCTTT. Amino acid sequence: CASSLAGQGLEAFF.

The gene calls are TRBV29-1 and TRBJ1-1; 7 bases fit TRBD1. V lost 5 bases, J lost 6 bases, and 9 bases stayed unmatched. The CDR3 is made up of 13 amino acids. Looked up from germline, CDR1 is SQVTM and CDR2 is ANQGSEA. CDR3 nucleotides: TGCAGCGTTTTTTCGGCAGGGGGAGCTGAAGCTTTCTTT. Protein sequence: CSVFSAGGAEAFF.

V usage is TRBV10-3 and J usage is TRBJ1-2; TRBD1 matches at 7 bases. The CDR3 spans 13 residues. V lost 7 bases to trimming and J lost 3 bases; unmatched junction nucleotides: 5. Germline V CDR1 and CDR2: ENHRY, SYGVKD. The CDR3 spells CAIKGQHDYGYTF. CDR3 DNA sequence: TGTGCCATCAAGGGACAGCACGACTATGGCTACACCTTC.

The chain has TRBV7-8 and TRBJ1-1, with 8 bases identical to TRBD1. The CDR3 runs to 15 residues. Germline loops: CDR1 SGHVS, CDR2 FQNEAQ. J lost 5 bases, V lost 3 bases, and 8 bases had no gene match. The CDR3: CASSLTDRGGTEAFF. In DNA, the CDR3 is TGTGCCAGCAGCTTGACTGACAGGGGAGGGACTGAAGCTTTCTTT. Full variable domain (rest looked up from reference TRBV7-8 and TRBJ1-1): GAGVSQSPRYKVAKRGQDVALRCDPISGHVSLFWYQQALGQGPEFLTYFQNEAQLDKSGLPSDRFFAERPEGSVSTLKIQRTQQEDSAVYLCASSLTDRGGTEAFFGQGTRLTVV.

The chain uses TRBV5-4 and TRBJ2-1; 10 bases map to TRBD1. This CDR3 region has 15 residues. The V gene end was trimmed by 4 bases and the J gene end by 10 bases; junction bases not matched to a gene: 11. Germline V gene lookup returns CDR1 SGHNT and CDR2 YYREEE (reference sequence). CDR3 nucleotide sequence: TGTGCCAGCAGCATTGACAGGGGGCGCGCCCAAGAGCAGTTCTTC. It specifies CASSIDRGRAQEQFF.

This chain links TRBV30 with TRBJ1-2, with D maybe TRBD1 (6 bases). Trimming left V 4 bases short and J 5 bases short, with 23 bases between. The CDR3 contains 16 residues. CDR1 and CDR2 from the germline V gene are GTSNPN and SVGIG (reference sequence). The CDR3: CAWTSNGVTGLYGYTF. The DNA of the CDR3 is TGTGCCTGGACCTCAAATGGGGTTACAGGGTTATATGGCTACACCTTC. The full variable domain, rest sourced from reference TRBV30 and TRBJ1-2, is SQTIHQWPATLVQPVGSPLSLECTVEGTSNPNLYWYRQAAGRGLQLLFYSVGIGQISSEVPQNLSASRPQDRQFILSSKKLLLSDSGFYLCAWTSNGVTGLYGYTFGSGTRLTVV.

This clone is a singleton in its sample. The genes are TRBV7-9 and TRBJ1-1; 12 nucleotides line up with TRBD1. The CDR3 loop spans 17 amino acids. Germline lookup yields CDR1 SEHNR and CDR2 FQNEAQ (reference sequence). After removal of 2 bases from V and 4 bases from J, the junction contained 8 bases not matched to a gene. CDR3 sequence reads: CASSLYGGQGARTEAFF. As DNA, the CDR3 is TGTGCCAGCAGCTTATACGGGGGACAGGGGGCGCGCACTGAAGCTTTCTTT.

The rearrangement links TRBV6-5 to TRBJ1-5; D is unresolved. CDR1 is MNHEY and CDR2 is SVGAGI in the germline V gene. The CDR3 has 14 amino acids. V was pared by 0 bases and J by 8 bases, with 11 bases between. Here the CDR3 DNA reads TGTGCCAGCAGTTACTCTTCAGTTAAAGAGCCCCAGCATTTT. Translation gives CASSYSSVKEPQHF.

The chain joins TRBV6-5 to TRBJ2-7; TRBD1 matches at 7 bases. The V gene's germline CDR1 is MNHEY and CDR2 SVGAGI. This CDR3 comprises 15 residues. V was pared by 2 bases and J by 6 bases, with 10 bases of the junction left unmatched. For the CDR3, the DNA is TGTGCCAGCAGTTACCTCCCGGGACAGAGATCCGAGCAGTACTTC. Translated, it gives CASSYLPGQRSEQYF.

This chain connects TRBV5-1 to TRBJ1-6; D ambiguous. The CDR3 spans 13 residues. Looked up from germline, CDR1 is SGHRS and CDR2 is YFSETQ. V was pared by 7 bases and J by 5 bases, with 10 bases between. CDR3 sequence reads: CASSYGDNSPLHF. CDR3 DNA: TGCGCCAGCTCTTATGGAGATAATTCACCCCTCCACTTT.

The DNA of the CDR3 is TGTGCCAGCACAGGGTCGTGGAGCACTGAAGCTTTCTTT. Translated: CASTGSWSTEAFF. The rearrangement joins TRBV7-9 to TRBJ1-1; D might be TRBD1 (5 bases). Germline lookup yields CDR1 SEHNR and CDR2 FQNEAQ (reference sequence). V lost 7 bases and J 4 bases, leaving 13 bases between the germline ends. CDR3 length equals 13 residues. The variable domain in full, completed from reference TRBV7-9 and TRBJ1-1, reads DTGVSQNPRHKITKRGQNVTFRCDPISEHNRLYWYRQTLGQGPEFLTYFQNEAQLEKSRLLSDRFSAERPKGSFSTLEIQRTEQGDSAMYLCASTGSWSTEAFFGQGTRLTVV.

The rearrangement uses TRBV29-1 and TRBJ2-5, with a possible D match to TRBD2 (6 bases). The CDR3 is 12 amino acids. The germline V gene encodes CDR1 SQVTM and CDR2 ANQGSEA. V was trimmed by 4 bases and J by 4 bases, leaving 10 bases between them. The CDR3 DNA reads TGCAGCGTTGGTCGGGGAGGAGAGACCCAGTACTTC. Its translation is CSVGRGGETQYF.

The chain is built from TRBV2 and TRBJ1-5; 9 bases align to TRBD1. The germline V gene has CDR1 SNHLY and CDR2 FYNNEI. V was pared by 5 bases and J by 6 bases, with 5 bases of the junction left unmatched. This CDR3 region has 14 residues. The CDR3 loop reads CASSIQGASQPQHF. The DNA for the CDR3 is TGTGCCAGCAGTATACAGGGGGCGAGTCAGCCCCAGCATTTT.

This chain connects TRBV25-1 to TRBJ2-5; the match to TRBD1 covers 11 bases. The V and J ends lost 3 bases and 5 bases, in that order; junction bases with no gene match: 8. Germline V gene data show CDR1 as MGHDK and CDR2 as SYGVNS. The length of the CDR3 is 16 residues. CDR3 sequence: CASSELGTGGGETQYF. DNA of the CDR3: TGTGCCAGCAGTGAGCTTGGGACAGGGGGAGGGGAGACCCAGTACTTC.

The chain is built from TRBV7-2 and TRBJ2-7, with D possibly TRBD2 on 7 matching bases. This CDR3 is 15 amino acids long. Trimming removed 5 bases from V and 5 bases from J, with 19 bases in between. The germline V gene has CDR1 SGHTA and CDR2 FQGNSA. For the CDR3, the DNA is TGTGCCAGCAGCCTTCGGGGGGCTACCTATGACGAGCAGTACTTC. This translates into CASSLRGATYDEQYF.

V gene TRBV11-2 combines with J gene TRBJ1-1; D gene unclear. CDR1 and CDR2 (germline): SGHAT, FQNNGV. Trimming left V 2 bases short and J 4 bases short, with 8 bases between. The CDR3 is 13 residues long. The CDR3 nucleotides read TGTGCCAGCAGCTTAACTCGGGGCACTGAAGCTTTCTTT. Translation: CASSLTRGTEAFF.

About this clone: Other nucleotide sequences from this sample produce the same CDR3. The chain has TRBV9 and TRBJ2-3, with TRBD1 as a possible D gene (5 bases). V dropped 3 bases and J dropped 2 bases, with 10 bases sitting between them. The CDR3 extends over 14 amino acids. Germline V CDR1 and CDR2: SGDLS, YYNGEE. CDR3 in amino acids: CASSARQTTDTQYF. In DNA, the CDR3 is TGTGCCAGCAGCGCGAGACAGACCACAGATACGCAGTATTTT.

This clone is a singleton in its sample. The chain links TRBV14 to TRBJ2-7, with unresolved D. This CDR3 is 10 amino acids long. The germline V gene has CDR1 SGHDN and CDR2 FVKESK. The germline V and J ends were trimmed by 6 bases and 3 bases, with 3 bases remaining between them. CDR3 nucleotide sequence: TGTGCCAGCAGTAACTACGAGCAGTACTTC. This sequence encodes CASSNYEQYF.